What follows are 12 T cell receptor beta chains derived from one specimen sequenced in a study of shared clonotypes between healthy human individuals. Data came from immunoSEQ multiplex PCR; TCRdb stores just in-frame clones and leaves some out. The repertoire holds 2.3 million or so clones, with 90% to 95% as singletons. The sequencing sample was made of naive CD4+ T cells from PBMCs. Subset meaning: CD45RA+ positively selected. The receptors originated from a man aged 18 to 29 in good health. Some clones in this sample may be carry-over from other donors' samples.

This clone is a singleton in its sample. J is TRBJ2-3 and V is TRBV7-9; D may be TRBD1 (5 bases). CDR1 and CDR2 (germline): SEHNR, FQNEAQ (reference sequence). The ends were cut back, 1 base at V and 5 bases at J, with 7 bases in the middle. The CDR3 has 13 amino acids. As DNA, the CDR3 is TGTGCCAGCAGCTTAGAAAGGGGAGATACGCAGTATTTT. Its translation: CASSLERGDTQYF.

V and J are TRBV15 and TRBJ1-2, with a possible D match to TRBD1 (5 bases). Trimming cost V 0 bases and J 9 bases, with 17 bases left between them. Germline CDR1 LNHNV, CDR2 YYDKDF (reference sequence). This CDR3 has 15 residues. CDR3 nucleotides: TGTGCCACCAGCAGAGATAAGGGGCGCGCCGGAAGCTACACCTTC. Translating it yields CATSRDKGRAGSYTF.

J is TRBJ2-2 and V is TRBV5-4; 10 bases fit TRBD2. CDR3 length equals 16 residues. V shed 4 bases, J shed 1 base, and the junction held 4 bases outside the gene matches. CDR1 is SGHNT and CDR2 is YYREEE in the germline V gene (reference sequence). CDR3 residues: CASSVRTSGNTGELFF. CDR3 coding DNA: TGTGCCAGCAGCGTTCGGACTAGCGGGAACACCGGGGAGCTGTTTTTT.

Of note for this clone: Additional DNA sequences in this sample encode the identical CDR3. J is TRBJ2-7 and V is TRBV6-5; D gene uncertain. Germline values: CDR1 MNHEY, CDR2 SVGAGI. Deletions cut 3 bases from V and 3 bases from J, with 9 bases between. This CDR3 has 13 residues. CDR3 amino acids: CASSYGGNYEQYF. In DNA, the CDR3 is TGTGCCAGCAGTTATGGTGGGAACTACGAGCAGTACTTC.

This chain links TRBV27 with TRBJ2-1, with 12 nucleotides matching TRBD2. This CDR3 spans 16 amino acids. CDR1 and CDR2 (germline): MNHEY, SMNVEV (reference sequence). The junction had 4 bases not matched to a gene; V was cut back by 1 base and J by 6 bases. CDR3 nucleotides: TGTGCCAGCAGTTTATACTCTAGCGGGAGGGTCAATGAGCAGTTCTTC. It codes for CASSLYSSGRVNEQFF.

This rearrangement joins TRBV28 to TRBJ2-6, with D possibly being TRBD1 (6 bases). The germline CDR1 and CDR2 sequences are MDHEN and SYDVKM. The CDR3 consists of 15 residues. The V end was cut by 1 base, the J end by 2 bases, with 6 bases between. The CDR3 here is CASSLYRAGANVLTF. CDR3 nucleotide sequence: TGTGCCAGCAGTTTATACAGGGCTGGGGCCAACGTCCTGACTTTC.

The chain has TRBV19 and TRBJ2-3; D perhaps matches TRBD1 (6 bases). CDR3 length: 15 residues. V shed 1 base and J shed 0 bases, with 8 bases lying between them. Per the germline V gene, CDR1 is LNHDA and CDR2 is SQIVND (reference sequence). The CDR3 spells CASSIARGSTDTQYF. The CDR3, as DNA: TGTGCCAGTAGTATAGCCAGGGGAAGCACAGATACGCAGTATTTT.

The chain has TRBV7-9 and TRBJ1-5; 7 nucleotides line up with TRBD1. Germline CDR1 reads SEHNR; CDR2 reads FQNEAQ (reference sequence). The CDR3 consists of 14 residues. Unmatched junction bases numbered 6, after V lost 5 bases and J lost 5 bases. The CDR3 DNA follows: TGTGCCAGCAGCCCCCACAGGGGCGATCAGCCCCAGCATTTT. Translation gives CASSPHRGDQPQHF.

This clone showed up just once. The chain has TRBV7-6 and TRBJ1-1; D not resolved. The ends were cut back, 2 bases at V and 0 bases at J, with 10 bases in the middle. Germline CDR1 SGHVS, CDR2 FNYEAQ. The CDR3 length is 15 residues. The CDR3 bases are TGTGCCAGCAGCTTACAAGGAAACCTGAACACTGAAGCTTTCTTT. Amino acid sequence: CASSLQGNLNTEAFF.

The chain employs TRBV11-2 and TRBJ2-1, with TRBD1 matching over 8 bases. The CDR3 sequence is 14 residues long. Germline CDR1 reads SGHAT; CDR2 reads FQNNGV. With V trimmed by 3 bases and J by 4 bases, 2 bases remained unmatched. The CDR3 region is CASSFRGRYNEQFF. The CDR3 DNA reads TGTGCCAGCAGCTTCAGGGGGCGTTACAATGAGCAGTTCTTC.

This chain uses TRBV5-3 with TRBJ2-7; maybe TRBD1 (5 bases). TRBV5-3 is noted as an ORF with a role that remains uncertain. V was pared by 3 bases and J by 1 base, with 8 bases between. The CDR3 loop spans 13 amino acids. CDR3 nucleotides: TGTGCCAGAAGCTGGGGCGGTTCCTACGAGCAGTACTTC. It is translated as CARSWGGSYEQYF.

For the CDR3, the DNA is TGTGCCTGGAGTGTTCTCCCCTCAGTACTGGGGGAGCAGTACTTC. Residues: CAWSVLPSVLGEQYF. The rearrangement uses TRBV30 and TRBJ2-7; D gene unclear. From germline, CDR1 is GTSNPN and CDR2 SVGIG (reference sequence). CDR3 length: 15 amino acids. V gave up 0 bases and J gave up 7 bases, with 19 bases separating them.